This TCR beta chain was obtained from a study of neoadjuvant nivolumab and ipilimumab in lung cancer (dated by TCRdb to 2018 to 2020). Concerning the study at large: Nivolumab was administered intravenously at 3 mg/kg on days 1, 15 and 29, and in the combination arm ipilimumab 1 mg/kg was added on day 1 only. The study compared TCR repertoires in pretherapy (baseline) peripheral blood with TCR repertoires in tumors resected at surgery following neoadjuvant immune checkpoint blockade. Matched pretherapy and resected tumor pairs were analyzed for seven patients: four treated with nivolumab and three with nivolumab plus ipilimumab. The major pathologic response (MPR) rate in the intention-to-treat population in each study arm was designated as the primary trial endpoint. A total of 40 to 45 patients with operable NSCLC were treated in the trial, with approximately 23 randomized to nivolumab monotherapy and about 21 randomized to nivolumab plus ipilimumab. The paper's findings and limits, for the study overall: From pretherapy to surgery, tumor T-cell richness and clonality increased in three of three dual-therapy tumors but in only two of four nivolumab-treated tumors. There was no significant correlation between TCR clonality and pathologic tumor regression, and just a single major-pathologic-response sample was available for the clonality-regression analysis. Greater TCR richness and clonality were observed in resected tumors than in tumor-adjacent uninvolved lung, and increases were observed in more dual-therapy-treated tumors. Pretherapy blood TCR richness correlated positively with richness in tumors resected after neoadjuvant therapy (Spearman R ≈ 0.8). A small number of samples was subjected to TCR sequencing.

The receptor library was made with the immunoSEQ multiplex PCR assay. The original pipeline was this. Richness and clonality were used to summarize the repertoires, and clones that significantly expanded or contracted between pre- and post-therapy samples were identified. What TCRdb holds here is the immuneACCESS table cut down to in-frame rearrangements. Part of the clones is not present; checked against another copy, under half of the missing clones reflect an unresolved V gene, and the others are unexplained. V, J and clone size are taken as reported in that table, and D and trimming were inferred from the DNA itself. The sample has approximately 17,000 clones on record, around 69% of them singletons. The ten top clones hold 7% to 9% of the sample. Note on this clone: Its antigen is not yet known. No much larger clone exists at a distance of one base, and base qualities are not known.

Reading the label with the study, this specimen's time point is: at surgical resection after neoadjuvant nivolumab +/- ipilimumab. Samples came from the phase 2 randomized NEOSTAR trial, which tested neoadjuvant nivolumab or nivolumab plus ipilimumab followed by surgery in operable NSCLC. Trimming takes 2 bases from V and 0 bases from J, and the germline ends sit 12 bases apart. The CDR3, cysteine through phenylalanine, is 16 amino acids long. The kept DNA is CDR3 alone, 48 bases in frame from the first base. From a lookup of the germline V gene, CDR1 and CDR2 are KGHSH and LQKENI. This TCR was sampled from an adult with non-small cell lung cancer. Specimen: tumor tissue, collected after neoadjuvant nivolumab, alone or with ipilimumab, at or shortly before surgery. In this chain, TRBV18 is recombined with TRBJ2-3; the D gene remains uncertain. The DNA is as follows: TGTGCCAGCTCACCAAGGCAGCAGTCTAGCACAGATACGCAGTATTTT. Translated, this gives CASSPRQQSSTDTQYF.